This T cell receptor beta chain was found in a study of blood T cell repertoires in COVID-19. Across the study: Italy, Spain and the United States were the sources of the convalescent and acute COVID-19 samples.

The CDR3 loop spans 16 amino acids. Looked up from germline, CDR1 is MDHEN and CDR2 is SYDVKM. V lost 6 bases, J lost 6 bases, and 18 bases lay in between. Produced via immunoSEQ multiplex PCR; TCRdb's table is partial and in-frame only. Here the sample spans about 280,000 clones, around 84% being singletons. The study assigned cohorts using participant-reported clinical history. The J gene is TRBJ1-6, the V gene TRBV28, with D possibly TRBD1 on 6 matching bases. This sequence was found in a woman in her forties or fifties who had recovered from COVID-19. Sequencing was done on a sample of PBMCs or T cells enriched from blood (not recorded which). The CDR3 reads CASRGSEGVLNSPLHF. The DNA for the CDR3 is TGTGCCAGCAGGGGGTCTGAGGGGGTTCTTAATTCACCCCTCCACTTT.